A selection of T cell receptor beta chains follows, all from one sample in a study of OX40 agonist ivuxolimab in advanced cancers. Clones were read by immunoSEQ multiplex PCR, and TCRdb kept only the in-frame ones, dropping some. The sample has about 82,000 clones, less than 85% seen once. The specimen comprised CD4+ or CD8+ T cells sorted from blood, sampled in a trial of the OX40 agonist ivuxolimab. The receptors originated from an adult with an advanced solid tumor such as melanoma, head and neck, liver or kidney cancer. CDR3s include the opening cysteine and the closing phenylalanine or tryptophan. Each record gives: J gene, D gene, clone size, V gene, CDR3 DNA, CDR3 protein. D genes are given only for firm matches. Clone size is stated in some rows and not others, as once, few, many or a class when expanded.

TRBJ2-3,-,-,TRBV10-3,TGTGCCATCAGTGATCTCGGGGTTACTAGCACAGATACGCAGTATTTT,CAISDLGVTSTDTQYF
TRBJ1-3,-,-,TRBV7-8,TGTGCCAGCAGCCTCCGACAGGCTCGCTCTGGAAACACCATATATTTT,CASSLRQARSGNTIYF
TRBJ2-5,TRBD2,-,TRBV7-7,TGTGCTAGCAGCTTAACAGGACTAGACGGGGAGACCCAGTACTTC,CASSLTGLDGETQYF
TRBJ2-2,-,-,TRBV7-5,TGTGCCAGAAGCCCCCGGGTTTGCCCATCCACCGGGGAGCTGTTTTTT,CARSPRVCPSTGELFF
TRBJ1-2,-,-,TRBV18,TGTGCCAGCTCACCACCGGAGCTCTATGGCTACACCTTC,CASSPPELYGYTF
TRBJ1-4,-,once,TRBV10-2,TGCGCCAGCAGTGTAGCAGATGAAAAACTGTTTTTT,CASSVADEKLFF
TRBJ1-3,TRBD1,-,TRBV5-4,TGTGCCAGCAGCGACAGGGGGGCAGGAAACACCATATATTTT,CASSDRGAGNTIYF
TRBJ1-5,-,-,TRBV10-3,TGTGCCATCAGTGATGATCAGGACAATCAGCCCCAGCATTTT,CAISDDQDNQPQHF
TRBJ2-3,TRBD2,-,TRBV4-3,TGCGCCAGCAGTCGGACTAGTTTCACAGATACGCAGTATTTT,CASSRTSFTDTQYF
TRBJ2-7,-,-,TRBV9,TGTGCCAGCAGCCCTCGGGGATACGAGCAGTACTTC,CASSPRGYEQYF
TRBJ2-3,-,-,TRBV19,TGTGCCAGTAGTATAACCCCAACTAGCACAGATACGCAGTATTTT,CASSITPTSTDTQYF
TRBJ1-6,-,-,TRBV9,TGTGCCAGCAGCGTAGGGACTTATAATTCACCCCTCCACTTT,CASSVGTYNSPLHF
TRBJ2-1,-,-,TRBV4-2,TGTGCCAGCAGCCCATCCCGGGGGTCGGGGCGCTCCTACAATGAGCAGTTCTTC,CASSPSRGSGRSYNEQFF
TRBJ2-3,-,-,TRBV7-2,TGTGCCAGCAGGCGAGACGTCGGCACAGATACGCAGTATTTT,CASRRDVGTDTQYF
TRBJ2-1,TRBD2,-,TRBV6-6,TGTGCCGGACGGGGCAGCGGGGGGGCCGGTGAGCAGTTCTTC,CAGRGSGGAGEQFF
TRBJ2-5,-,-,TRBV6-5,TGTGCCAGCACCGGGGCTGAGACCCAGTACTTC,CASTGAETQYF
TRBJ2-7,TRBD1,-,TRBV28,TGTGCCAGCAGTTCAAGACAGGGGGGATTCTACGAGCAGTACTTC,CASSSRQGGFYEQYF
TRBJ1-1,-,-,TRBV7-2,TGTGCCAGCAGCTCACAACCAGTGGAAACTGAAGCTTTCTTT,CASSSQPVETEAFF
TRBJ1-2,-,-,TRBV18,TGTGCCAGCTCGCCTGGGGGGCCGGGAGGCTATGGCTACACCTTC,CASSPGGPGGYGYTF
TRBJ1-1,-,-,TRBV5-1,TGCGCCAGCAGCTTGGGGGGAGGGGATTACACTGAAGCTTTCTTT,CASSLGGGDYTEAFF
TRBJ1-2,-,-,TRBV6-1,TGTGCCAGCAGTGAATCGGGGCACTATGGCTACACCTTC,CASSESGHYGYTF
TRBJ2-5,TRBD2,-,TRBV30,TGTGCCTCCTCCCATGGACTAGGTTCTGAGACCCAGTACTTC,CASSHGLGSETQYF
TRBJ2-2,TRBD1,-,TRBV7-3,TGTGCCAGCAGCTTAGGGACAGGGAGAGGGGAGCTGTTTTTT,CASSLGTGRGELFF
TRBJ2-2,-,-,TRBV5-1,TGCGCCAGCAGCTTGGCACCACCGAACACCGGGGAGCTGTTTTTT,CASSLAPPNTGELFF
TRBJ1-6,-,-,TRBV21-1,TGTGCCAGCAGCAAAGGGAAGCAAGTTAATTCACCCCTCCACTTT,CASSKGKQVNSPLHF
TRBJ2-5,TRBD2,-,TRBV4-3,TGCGCCAGCAGCCAAGGAGGAGGGAGCGGGGGGACCCAGTACTTC,CASSQGGGSGGTQYF
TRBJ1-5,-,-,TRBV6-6,TGTGCCAGCTCAACAGGCAGAAATCAGCCCCAGCATTTT,CASSTGRNQPQHF
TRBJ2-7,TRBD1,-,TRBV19,TGTGCCAGTAGTATAGACGGGACAGCCGAGCAGTACTTC,CASSIDGTAEQYF